The clone carrying this TCR beta chain was counted a few times. Its matching antigen is unknown. This record belongs to a study of beta chain features in type 1 diabetes. Germline lookup yields CDR1 SGHDT and CDR2 YYEEEE. This CDR3 has 13 residues. The V and J ends lost 3 bases and 2 bases respectively, with 7 bases between them. Of the isolated RNA, all was reverse transcribed, and so the sequenced material was expressed TCRB transcripts. Assay used: immunoSEQ multiplex PCR; TCRdb lists only in-frame clones, some missing. Here the sample spans under 850,000 clones, roughly 13% being singletons. Findings of the study overall: All four CD4+ subsets from Type 1 diabetes patients carried moderately but significantly shorter TCRB CDR3s.

The rearrangement uses TRBV5-6 and TRBJ2-3; D is uncertain. The receptor comes from a young man with type 1 diabetes. Input material: naive CD4+ T cells from blood. The CDR3 nucleotides are TGTGCCAGCAGCTCCCGACTCACAGATACGCAGTATTTT. This gives the protein CASSSRLTDTQYF.